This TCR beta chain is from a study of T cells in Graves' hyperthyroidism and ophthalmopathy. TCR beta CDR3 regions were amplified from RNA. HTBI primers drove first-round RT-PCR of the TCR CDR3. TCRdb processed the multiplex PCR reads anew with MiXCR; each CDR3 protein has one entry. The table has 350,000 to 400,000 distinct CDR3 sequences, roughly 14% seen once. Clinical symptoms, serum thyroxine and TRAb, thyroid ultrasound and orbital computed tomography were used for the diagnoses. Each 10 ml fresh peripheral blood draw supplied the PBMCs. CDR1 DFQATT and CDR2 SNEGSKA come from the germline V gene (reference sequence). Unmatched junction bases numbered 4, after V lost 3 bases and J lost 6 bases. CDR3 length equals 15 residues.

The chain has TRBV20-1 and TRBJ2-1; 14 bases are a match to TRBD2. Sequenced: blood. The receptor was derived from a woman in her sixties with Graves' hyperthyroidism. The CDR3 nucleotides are TGCAGTGCTAGGCGGGGACTAGCGGGAGTCAATGAGCAGTTCTTC. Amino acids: CSARRGLAGVNEQFF.